This is a list of T cell receptor beta chains from one sample in a study of T cells in Graves' hyperthyroidism and ophthalmopathy. TCRdb re-called the multiplex PCR reads with MiXCR, one entry per CDR3 protein. The sample has 350,000 to 400,000 distinct CDR3 sequences, roughly 14% seen once. What was sequenced was blood. The receptors originated from a woman aged 60 to 75 with Graves' hyperthyroidism. Each CDR3 is given with its conserved first and last residue. Fields, in order: D gene, J gene, V gene, clone size, CDR3 DNA, CDR3 protein. D genes are given only for firm matches. Clone size is shown for a subset of rows, as once, few, many or a class of expanded clone.

D gene: .; J gene: TRBJ1-2; V gene: TRBV5-4; clone size: few; CDR3 DNA: TGTGCCAGCAGCTTGGAAGGGGCGCGGGGCTACACCTTC; CDR3 protein: CASSLEGARGYTF
D gene: TRBD2; J gene: TRBJ2-2; V gene: TRBV20-1; clone size: many; CDR3 DNA: TGCAGTGCTAGAGATATGACTAGCGGGAGGGCCCACACCGGGGAGCTGTTTTTT; CDR3 protein: CSARDMTSGRAHTGELFF
D gene: TRBD2; J gene: TRBJ2-5; V gene: TRBV18; clone size: many; CDR3 DNA: TGTGCCAGCTCACCACCGCTAGCGGGAGTGGTAGAGACCCAGTACTTC; CDR3 protein: CASSPPLAGVVETQYF
D gene: .; J gene: TRBJ2-3; V gene: TRBV19; clone size: .; CDR3 DNA: TGTGCCAGTAGTATAGACGCGCGAGGGGCTAGCACAGATACGCAGTATTTT; CDR3 protein: CASSIDARGASTDTQYF
D gene: TRBD2; J gene: TRBJ2-2; V gene: TRBV12-3/TRBV12-4; clone size: many; CDR3 DNA: TGTGCCAGCAGTCCACAGACTAGCCGGAACACCGGGGAGCTGTTTTTT; CDR3 protein: CASSPQTSRNTGELFF
D gene: TRBD1; J gene: TRBJ2-7; V gene: TRBV27; clone size: many; CDR3 DNA: TGTGCCAGCAGGACAGGGTTAGGCATCCACGAGCAGTACTTC; CDR3 protein: CASRTGLGIHEQYF
D gene: .; J gene: TRBJ2-6; V gene: TRBV5-1; clone size: .; CDR3 DNA: TGCGCCAGCAGCTTGGTAAACCCTGGGGCCAACGTCCTGACTTTC; CDR3 protein: CASSLVNPGANVLTF
D gene: .; J gene: TRBJ1-5; V gene: TRBV2; clone size: many; CDR3 DNA: TGTGCCAGCAGGCGGGGAACCGGCCACAATCAGCCCCAGCATTTT; CDR3 protein: CASRRGTGHNQPQHF
D gene: TRBD2; J gene: TRBJ2-1; V gene: TRBV3-1; clone size: many; CDR3 DNA: TGTGCCAGCAGCCCATCCGGGACTAGCGGGAGGAACGAGCAGTTCTTC; CDR3 protein: CASSPSGTSGRNEQFF
D gene: .; J gene: TRBJ2-2; V gene: TRBV19; clone size: few; CDR3 DNA: TGTGCCAGTAGTATAAAATTAGCGCGCACCGGGGAGCTGTTTTTT; CDR3 protein: CASSIKLARTGELFF
D gene: TRBD2; J gene: TRBJ2-7; V gene: TRBV6-1; clone size: many; CDR3 DNA: TGTGCCAGCAGCGCATCCCGAGCGGGGGTCTACGAGCAGTACTTC; CDR3 protein: CASSASRAGVYEQYF
D gene: .; J gene: TRBJ2-7; V gene: TRBV28; clone size: many; CDR3 DNA: TGTGCCAGCAGTTGGCGGGGTAAGAACTCCTACGAGCAGTACTTC; CDR3 protein: CASSWRGKNSYEQYF
D gene: .; J gene: TRBJ1-2; V gene: TRBV5-1; clone size: many; CDR3 DNA: TGCGCCAGCAGCGAAAGCGACGGACTTAACTATGGCTACACCTTC; CDR3 protein: CASSESDGLNYGYTF